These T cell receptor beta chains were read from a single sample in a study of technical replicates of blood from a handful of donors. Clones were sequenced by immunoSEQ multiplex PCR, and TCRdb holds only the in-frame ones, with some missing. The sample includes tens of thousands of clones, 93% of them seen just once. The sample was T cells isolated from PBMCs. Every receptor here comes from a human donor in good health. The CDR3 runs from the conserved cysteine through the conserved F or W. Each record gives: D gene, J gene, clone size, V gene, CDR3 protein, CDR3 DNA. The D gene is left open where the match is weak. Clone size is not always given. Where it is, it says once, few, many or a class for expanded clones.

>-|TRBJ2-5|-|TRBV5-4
CASSIQETQYF
TGTGCCAGCAGTATTCAAGAGACCCAGTACTTC
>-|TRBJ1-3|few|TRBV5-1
CASSPSALRALSSGNTIYF
TGCGCCAGCAGCCCCAGCGCTTTGCGTGCCCTTTCTTCTGGAAACACCATATATTTT
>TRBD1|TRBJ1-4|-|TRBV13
CASSFRTGTNEKLFF
TGTGCCAGCAGCTTCAGGACAGGGACTAATGAAAAACTGTTTTTT
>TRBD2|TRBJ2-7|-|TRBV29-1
CSVLFPRGGYEQYF
TGCAGCGTTTTGTTTCCGCGGGGAGGGTACGAGCAGTACTTC
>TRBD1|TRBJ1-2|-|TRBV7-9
CASSRTGGQVYGYTF
TGTGCCAGCAGCCGAACCGGGGGACAGGTCTATGGCTACACCTTC
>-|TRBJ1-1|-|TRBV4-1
CASSQEWGDRNTEAFF
TGCGCCAGCAGCCAAGAGTGGGGGGACCGGAACACTGAAGCTTTCTTT
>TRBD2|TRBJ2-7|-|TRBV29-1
CSVHTGPSGVGEQYF
TGCAGCGTACATACAGGACCTAGCGGGGTAGGCGAGCAGTACTTC
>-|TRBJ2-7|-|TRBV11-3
CASSLGLAGQGYEQYF
TGTGCCAGCAGCTTAGGTCTCGCAGGCCAGGGGTACGAGCAGTACTTC
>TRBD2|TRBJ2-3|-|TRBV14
CASSQLGGGTDTQYF
TGTGCCAGCAGCCAACTCGGGGGGGGCACAGATACGCAGTATTTT
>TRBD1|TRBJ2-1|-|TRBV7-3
CASSLGQGADEQFF
TGTGCCAGCAGCCTCGGACAGGGGGCCGATGAGCAGTTCTTC
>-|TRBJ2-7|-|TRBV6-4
CASSEYQGDYEQYF
TGTGCCAGCAGTGAGTATCAAGGAGACTACGAGCAGTACTTC
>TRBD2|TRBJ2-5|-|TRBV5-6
CASSQLYGLAGGIQETQYF
TGTGCCAGCAGCCAGCTGTACGGACTAGCGGGGGGGATCCAAGAGACCCAGTACTTC
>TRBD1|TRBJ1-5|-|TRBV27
CASSSGFGTGGQPQHF
TGTGCCAGCAGTTCCGGGTTCGGGACAGGGGGTCAGCCCCAGCATTTT
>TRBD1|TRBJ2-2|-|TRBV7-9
CASSLRLSGQPRDTGELFF
TGTGCCAGCAGCTTAAGGCTTTCGGGACAGCCGCGGGACACCGGGGAGCTGTTTTTT
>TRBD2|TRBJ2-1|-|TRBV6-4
CASSAVAGDYNEQFF
TGTGCCAGCAGTGCTGTAGCGGGAGACTACAATGAGCAGTTCTTC
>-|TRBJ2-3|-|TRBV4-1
CASSQAGAFTDTQYF
TGCGCCAGCAGCCAAGCAGGGGCATTCACAGATACGCAGTATTTT
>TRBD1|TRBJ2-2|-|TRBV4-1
CASSSRGQGWNTGELFF
TGCGCCAGCAGCTCCCGTGGACAGGGGTGGAACACCGGGGAGCTGTTTTTT
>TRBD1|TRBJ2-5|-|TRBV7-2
CASSSYLTGVLSETQYF
TGTGCCAGCAGCTCCTACTTGACAGGGGTTTTATCGGAGACCCAGTACTTC
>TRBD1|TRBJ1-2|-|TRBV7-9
CASSRDRDGYTF
TGTGCCAGCAGCCGGGACAGAGATGGCTACACCTTC
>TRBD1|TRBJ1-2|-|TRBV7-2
CASSQWDSLNYGYTF
TGTGCCAGCAGCCAATGGGACAGCCTAAACTATGGCTACACCTTC
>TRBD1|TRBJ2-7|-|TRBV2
CASRDRTGAYEQYF
TGTGCCAGCAGGGATAGGACAGGGGCCTACGAGCAGTACTTC
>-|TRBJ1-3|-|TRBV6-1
CASEGGEPSGNTIYF
TGTGCCAGCGAGGGAGGGGAGCCCTCTGGAAACACCATATATTTT
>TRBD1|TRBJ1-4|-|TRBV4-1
CASSQTGTGNEKLFF
TGCGCCAGCAGCCAAACTGGGACAGGGAATGAAAAACTGTTTTTT
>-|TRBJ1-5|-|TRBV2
CASSGEGRQPQHF
TGTGCCAGCAGTGGAGAGGGAAGGCAGCCCCAGCATTTT
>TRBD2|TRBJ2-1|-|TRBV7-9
CASSLGTGGRVEQFF
TGTGCCAGCAGCTTAGGCACGGGGGGGCGGGTTGAGCAGTTCTTC
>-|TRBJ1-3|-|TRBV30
CAWSVLNTIYF
TGTGCCTGGAGTGTACTTAACACCATATATTTT
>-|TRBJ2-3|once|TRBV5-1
CASSFERVTDTQYF
TGCGCCAGCAGCTTCGAGCGGGTTACAGATACGCAGTATTTT
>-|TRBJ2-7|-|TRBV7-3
CASSLATEYEQYF
TGTGCCAGCAGCTTAGCTACAGAGTACGAGCAGTACTTC
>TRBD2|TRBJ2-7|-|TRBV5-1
CASSLGVAGVGEQYF
TGCGCCAGCAGCTTGGGAGTAGCGGGGGTTGGCGAGCAGTACTTC
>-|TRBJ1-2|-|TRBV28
CASRAPGRGGYTF
TGTGCCAGCAGAGCCCCCGGCAGGGGTGGCTACACCTTC
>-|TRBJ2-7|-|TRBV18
CASSPGEEQYF
TGTGCCAGCTCACCAGGGGAGGAGCAGTACTTC
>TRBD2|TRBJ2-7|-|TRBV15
CATSRHSGSKNEQYF
TGTGCCACCAGCAGACATAGCGGGAGTAAGAACGAGCAGTACTTC
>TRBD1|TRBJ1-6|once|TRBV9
CASGTGSDPSPLHF
TGTGCCAGCGGGACAGGGTCAGACCCTTCGCCCCTCCACTTT
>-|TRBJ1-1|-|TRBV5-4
CASSIGGVEAFF
TGTGCCAGCAGCATAGGGGGGGTTGAAGCTTTCTTT
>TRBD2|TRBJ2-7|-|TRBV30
CAWRPLWTSGDYEQYF
TGTGCCTGGAGGCCGCTTTGGACTAGCGGGGACTACGAGCAGTACTTC